The TCR beta chain under discussion was sequenced for a study of T-cell reconstitution after alpha-beta-depleted transplantation in children. Unique molecular identifiers were incorporated during preparation of the TCRbeta library. MiXCR was run by TCRdb on the PCR reads, yielding one entry per CDR3 protein. The sample holds more than 250,000 distinct CDR3 sequences; about a tenth are singletons and the top ten take 10%. This clonotype was picked up many times. The CDR3 runs to 15 residues. V dropped 5 bases and J dropped 3; count of bases not matched to a gene: 10. This clonotype was sampled from a human donor who donated a stem cell graft to a child with SCID. This chain joins TRBV12-3 or TRBV12-4 and TRBJ2-7, with 7 positions matching TRBD1. The sample in question was PBMCs from the stem cell graft donor, obtained from the stem cell graft. CDR3 protein: CASSPFGGQVYEQYF. Here the CDR3 DNA reads TGTGCCAGCAGTCCATTCGGTGGACAGGTCTACGAGCAGTACTTC.